This is a list of T cell receptor beta chains from one sample in a study of monozygotic twins with inflammatory bowel disease. TCRdb reanalyzed the 5' RACE reads and collapses them to one entry per CDR3 protein, without DNA. The sample includes 350,000 to 500,000 distinct CDR3 sequences. Material for sequencing was blood. Receptor source: a human donor with ulcerative colitis or Crohn's disease, or a healthy co-twin of an affected twin (not recorded which). CDR3s include the opening cysteine and the closing phenylalanine or tryptophan. The order of the fields is CDR3 length, V gene, J gene, CDR3 protein.

12	TRBV7-9	TRBJ2-1	CASRPTGNEQFF
14	TRBV18	TRBJ2-5	CASSPPSEAETQYF
14	TRBV30	TRBJ1-1	CAWSPSRAVKKAFF
11	TRBV20-1	TRBJ1-1	CSASYDTEAFF
14	TRBV5-1	TRBJ2-5	CASSLEPRQETQYF
16	TRBV7-8	TRBJ2-3	CASTTHSGSRTDTQYF
17	TRBV12-3/TRBV12-4	TRBJ2-5	CASSAGLAGGPSETQYF
18	TRBV7-2	TRBJ2-4	CASSLAGGPKIAKNIQYF
12	TRBV20-1	TRBJ2-3	CSPTEPTDTQYF
12	TRBV7-9	TRBJ1-6	CASSLANSPLHF
16	TRBV5-1	TRBJ1-1	CASSQDRGLGNTEAFF
12	TRBV20-1	TRBJ1-1	CSAKRGNTEAFF
15	TRBV27	TRBJ1-1	CASSFRTGGMTEAFF
16	TRBV7-8	TRBJ2-1	CASIPLEGTSGGEQFF
15	TRBV5-1	TRBJ2-1	CASILLAGALNEQFF
13	TRBV5-1	TRBJ1-2	CASSLDGRTGYTF
14	TRBV7-2	TRBJ2-7	CASSLIDPRDDQYF
14	TRBV2	TRBJ2-7	CASIRRGGWYEQYF
12	TRBV30	TRBJ2-3	CAWSVSAVTQYF
16	TRBV7-6	TRBJ2-3	CASSLPGPAPGDTQYF
16	TRBV28	TRBJ2-5	CASSLPGPGGLETQYF
16	TRBV7-2	TRBJ2-7	CASSFTLDNLGVEQYF
12	TRBV30	TRBJ1-3	CAWKGSGNTIYF
12	TRBV7-3	TRBJ1-1	CASSDQGTEAFF
16	TRBV27	TRBJ1-6	CASSFGGLIGRSPLHF
18	TRBV12-3/TRBV12-4	TRBJ2-6	CASSFFVGRNSGANVLTF
15	TRBV4-3	TRBJ2-5	CASSQDWATQETQYF
11	TRBV20-1	TRBJ1-2	CSAPTVYGYTF
11	TRBV20-1	TRBJ2-7	CSARDVYEQYF
13	TRBV7-9	TRBJ2-4	CASSLGHGNIQYF
15	TRBV7-9	TRBJ2-2	CASSLASGLAGELFF
14	TRBV2	TRBJ2-1	CASMKREGTDEQFF
14	TRBV12-3/TRBV12-4	TRBJ1-1	CASSRSGTGGKAFF
16	TRBV20-1	TRBJ2-7	CSARGVDGRAYHEQYF
15	TRBV11-2	TRBJ2-7	CASSLTRDRNREQYF
12	TRBV18	TRBJ2-1	CASSPGESEQFF
17	TRBV28	TRBJ2-6	CASSYPRPGSGANVLTF
15	TRBV5-1	TRBJ1-6	CASSLGGQGRSPLHF
15	TRBV7-9	TRBJ2-5	CASSFDPGLPETQYF
12	TRBV27	TRBJ1-5	CASSSMSQPQHF
12	TRBV20-1	TRBJ1-1	CSAREMNTEAFF
15	TRBV20-1	TRBJ1-2	CSARVLGGTEYGYTF
13	TRBV30	TRBJ1-6	CAWGPGQGLPLHF
15	TRBV5-1	TRBJ2-2	CASSLGRTSDGELFF
12	TRBV5-6	TRBJ1-2	CASSLTGYGYTF
16	TRBV27	TRBJ2-3	CASSLSAGPGRDTQYF
12	TRBV20-1	TRBJ1-1	CSARSVNTEAFF
13	TRBV20-1	TRBJ1-1	CSAPGQGNTEAFF
15	TRBV5-1	TRBJ2-3	CASSSGLESTDTQYF
16	TRBV7-8	TRBJ2-2	CASSLTSRPNTGELFF
13	TRBV19	TRBJ2-1	CASTGQKVNEQFF
16	TRBV12-3/TRBV12-4	TRBJ2-2	CASSLETGTRTGELFF
16	TRBV6-1	TRBJ2-3	CASSEFGHGSSDTQYF
16	TRBV12-3/TRBV12-4	TRBJ2-7	CASSHPRAGVSYEQYF
14	TRBV5-4	TRBJ2-3	CASSLGRGTDTQYF
15	TRBV12-3/TRBV12-4	TRBJ1-2	CASSRWDRGKDGYTF
16	TRBV5-4	TRBJ2-2	CASTLGSGGSTGELFF
14	TRBV18	TRBJ2-3	CASSGTTYTDTQYF
14	TRBV3-1	TRBJ2-7	CASSHGTDPSEQYF
16	TRBV5-1	TRBJ2-3	CASRLGVSGTTDTQYF